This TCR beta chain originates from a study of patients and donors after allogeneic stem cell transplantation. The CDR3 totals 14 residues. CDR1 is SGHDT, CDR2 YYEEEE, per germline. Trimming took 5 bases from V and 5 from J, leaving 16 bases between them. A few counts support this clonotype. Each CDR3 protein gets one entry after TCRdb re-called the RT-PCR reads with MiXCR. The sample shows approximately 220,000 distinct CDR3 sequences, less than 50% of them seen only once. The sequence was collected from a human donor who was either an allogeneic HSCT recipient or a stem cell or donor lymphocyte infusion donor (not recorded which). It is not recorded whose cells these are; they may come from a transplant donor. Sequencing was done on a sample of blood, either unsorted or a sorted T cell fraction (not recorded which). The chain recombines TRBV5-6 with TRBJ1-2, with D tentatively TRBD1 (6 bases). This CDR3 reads CASSYDRTGYGYTF. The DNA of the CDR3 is TGTGCCAGCAGTTACGACAGGACGGGTTATGGCTACACCTTC.